This T cell receptor (beta chain) was sequenced during a study of blood T cell repertoires in COVID-19. Study background: Acute-phase and convalescent COVID-19 samples originated in the United States, Italy and Spain.

The assay was immunoSEQ multiplex PCR, and TCRdb's table has in-frame clones only and misses some. Among under 350,000 clones listed, around 89% were seen once. The origin of this receptor is a middle-aged man with acute or convalescent COVID-19. Specimen: peripheral blood.

This CDR3 is CASSLTSFGSNEQFF. In DNA, the CDR3 is TGTGCCAGCAGCTTAACTAGCTTCGGATCGAATGAGCAGTTCTTC. The V and J genes are TRBV7-3 and TRBJ2-1; no definite D call. Trimming shortened V by 0 bases and J by 7 bases, and 13 bases separated the two germline ends. The CDR3 has 15 amino acids. CDR1 SGHTA and CDR2 FQGTGA come from the germline V gene. Complete variable domain (other parts from reference TRBV7-3 and TRBJ2-1): GAGVSQTPSNKVTEKGKYVELRCDPISGHTALYWYRQSLGQGPEFLIYFQGTGAADDSGLPNDRFFAVRPEGSVSTLKIQRTERGDSAVYLCASSLTSFGSNEQFFGPGTRLTVL.